Each of the 27 T cell receptor beta chains below was sequenced from the same sample in a study of blood T cell repertoires in COVID-19. Assay used: immunoSEQ multiplex PCR; TCRdb lists only in-frame clones, some missing. The sample comprises 220,000 or so clones, more than 65% of which are singletons, and about 3.8% rests with the top ten. Sequenced: peripheral blood. The receptors shown here come from a woman over 75 with acute or convalescent COVID-19.

The chain has TRBV28 and TRBJ1-5; D remains ambiguous. The V end lost 9 bases, the J end lost 9 bases, and 24 bases lay between the germline ends. This CDR3 contains 15 residues. From germline, CDR1 is MDHEN and CDR2 SYDVKM. The CDR3 sequence is CARPEVAVRIGPQHF. The CDR3 region has the DNA TGTGCCAGGCCGGAGGTTGCCGTCCGAATCGGGCCCCAGCATTTT.

The J gene is TRBJ1-1, the V gene TRBV28, with D perhaps TRBD1 (5 bases). Germline assignment: CDR1 MDHEN and CDR2 SYDVKM. The length of the CDR3 is 15 residues. Trimming took off 8 bases at V and 0 bases at J, with 16 bases between the two ends. The DNA for the CDR3 is TGTGCCAGCGGGGGGGAGGAGGTAATGAACACTGAAGCTTTCTTT. This translates into CASGGEEVMNTEAFF.

This chain uses TRBV28 with TRBJ2-5, with 11 bases fitting TRBD2. Germline CDR1 reads MDHEN; CDR2 reads SYDVKM. The CDR3 sequence is 14 residues long. Trimming at V came to 5 bases and at J to 6 bases, leaving 5 bases not matched to a gene. The CDR3 nucleotides read TGTGCCAGCAGTCTAGCGGGGGGCCGTCAGACCCAGTACTTC. Its protein is CASSLAGGRQTQYF.

The J gene is TRBJ2-1, the V gene TRBV5-1, with D hard to call. This CDR3 comprises 12 residues. CDR1 is SGHRS and CDR2 is YFSETQ in the germline V gene. V lost 4 bases and J 8 bases, leaving 10 bases between the germline ends. The CDR3 here is CASSQQSYEQFF. In nucleotides, the CDR3 is TGCGCCAGCAGCCAACAGAGCTATGAGCAGTTCTTC.

The V gene is TRBV27, the J gene TRBJ1-2; TRBD1 aligns across 8 bases. The CDR3 runs to 15 residues. J was trimmed by 7 bases and V by 6 bases; bases with no gene match: 13. Per germline, CDR1 MNHEY and CDR2 SMNVEV (reference sequence). The DNA for the CDR3 is TGTGCCAGCAGGGGATTGGACAGGGCTATAGGTGGCTACACCTTC. Its protein product is CASRGLDRAIGGYTF.

The chain joins TRBV2 to TRBJ1-5; TRBD1 matches at 10 bases. Germline-derived CDR1 and CDR2 are SNHLY and FYNNEI. V shed 4 bases, J shed 4 bases, and the junction held 4 bases outside the gene matches. The CDR3 covers 15 residues. CDR3 residues: CASSGDRGLNQPQHF. Written as DNA, the CDR3 is TGTGCCAGCAGTGGGGACAGGGGATTAAATCAGCCCCAGCATTTT.

The sample holds a few counts of this clone. The chain couples TRBV9 to TRBJ2-1; D unclear. Germline CDR1 reads SGDLS; CDR2 reads YYNGEE. CDR3 length: 15 amino acids. Trimming pared 0 bases from V and 2 bases from J, leaving 9 bases between. CDR3 DNA sequence: TGTGCCAGCAGCGTAGTAACAGCTCCCTACAATGAGCAGTTCTTC. Protein: CASSVVTAPYNEQFF.

CDR3 amino acids: CASSLQRTAKNTIYF. As DNA, the CDR3 is TGTGCCAGTAGCTTGCAAAGGACAGCTAAAAACACCATATATTTT. The gene calls are TRBV19 and TRBJ1-3; tentatively, D is TRBD1 (6 bases). The V and J ends lost 6 bases and 6 bases respectively, with 18 bases between them. The CDR3 spans 15 residues. The germline gives CDR1 LNHDA, CDR2 SQIVND (reference sequence).

The V call is TRBV19, the J call TRBJ2-2; TRBD2 agrees at 7 bases. The germline V gene encodes CDR1 LNHDA and CDR2 SQIVND (reference sequence). The CDR3 runs to 18 residues. J gave up 6 bases and V 7 bases, and 20 bases lay outside the gene matches. The CDR3 region is CASTRGDLGVWGAGELFF. The DNA for the CDR3 is TGTGCCAGTACCCGGGGGGACCTCGGGGTTTGGGGCGCCGGGGAGCTGTTTTTT. Based on the CDR3 plus reference TRBV19 and TRBJ2-2, the full variable domain is DGGITQSPKYLFRKEGQNVTLSCEQNLNHDAMYWYRQDPGQGLRLIYYSQIVNDFQKGDIAEGYSVSREKKESFPLTVTSAQKNPTAFYLCASTRGDLGVWGAGELFFGEGSRLTVL.

This clone was observed once. The CDR3 sequence is CASSDRGRETQYF. The CDR3 DNA follows: TGTGCCAGTAGTGACAGGGGGCGAGAGACCCAGTACTTC. This rearrangement joins TRBV19 to TRBJ2-5; 10 bases agree with TRBD1. The germline V gene encodes CDR1 LNHDA and CDR2 SQIVND (reference sequence). The CDR3 loop spans 13 amino acids. The V segment lost 5 bases and the J segment 4 bases; nucleotides outside the gene matches: 1.

This clone has just one count. The chain links TRBV5-4 to TRBJ2-7, with a weak D call TRBD1 (6 bases). The CDR3 is 13 amino acids. Germline lookup yields CDR1 SGHNT and CDR2 YYREEE (reference sequence). V gave up 4 bases and J gave up 3 bases, with 11 bases separating them. CDR3 sequence reads: CASSVQGVYEQYF. In DNA, the CDR3 is TGTGCCAGCAGCGTACAGGGAGTCTACGAGCAGTACTTC.

This chain links TRBV2 with TRBJ2-5; TRBD1 matches 7 bases. From germline, CDR1 is SNHLY and CDR2 FYNNEI. The CDR3 sequence is 13 residues long. J gave up 13 bases and V 4 bases, and 12 bases lay outside the gene matches. CDR3 region: CASSASNGQVGYF. CDR3 DNA sequence: TGTGCCAGCAGTGCCTCCAACGGACAGGTCGGGTACTTC.

The rearrangement joins TRBV2 to TRBJ1-5; 7 nucleotides align to TRBD1. Trimming cost V 4 bases and J 3 bases; bases outside gene matches: 6. Looked up from germline, CDR1 is SNHLY and CDR2 is FYNNEI. The CDR3 length is 15 residues. The CDR3 sequence: CASSAEGAHNQPQHF. CDR3 DNA sequence: TGTGCCAGCAGTGCAGAGGGGGCCCACAATCAGCCCCAGCATTTT.

CDR3 DNA: TGTGCCAGTAGTATAGAGAGGGCGGGCAATGAGCAGTTCTTC. This gives the protein CASSIERAGNEQFF. This chain joins TRBV19 and TRBJ2-1, with D possibly matching TRBD2 (5 bases). V was clipped by 0 bases and J by 6 bases, with 9 bases between them. The CDR3 has 14 residues. Looked up from germline, CDR1 is LNHDA and CDR2 is SQIVND (reference sequence).

J is TRBJ1-5 and V is TRBV19, with D hard to call. From germline, CDR1 is LNHDA and CDR2 SQIVND (reference sequence). Trimming removed 6 bases at V and 2 bases at J, with 14 bases between. The CDR3 loop spans 15 amino acids. The CDR3 protein is CASSGFSFRNQPQHF. The CDR3 bases are TGTGCCAGTAGCGGGTTCTCATTCCGCAATCAGCCCCAGCATTTT.

The chain joins TRBV30 to TRBJ2-3; the match to TRBD2 covers 8 bases. V was pared by 0 bases and J by 6 bases, with 2 bases of the junction left unmatched. From germline, CDR1 is GTSNPN and CDR2 SVGIG (reference sequence). This CDR3 contains 13 residues. CDR3 in DNA: TGTGCCTGGAGTGTACCGGGAGGGGATACGCAGTATTTT. As protein: CAWSVPGGDTQYF.

This clone was found a few times. V usage is TRBV5-1 and J usage is TRBJ2-3; TRBD2 matches at 8 bases. Germline assignment: CDR1 SGHRS and CDR2 YFSETQ. V dropped 1 base and J dropped 6; count of bases not matched to a gene: 1. There are 13 residues in the CDR3. The CDR3 DNA follows: TGCGCCAGCAGCTTGCCTAGCGGGGATACGCAGTATTTT. Protein sequence: CASSLPSGDTQYF.

The chain links TRBV5-6 to TRBJ1-3; D is undetermined. The germline V gene has CDR1 SGHDT and CDR2 YYEEEE. V was pared by 0 bases and J by 4 bases, with 8 bases between. The CDR3 is 14 residues long. This CDR3 is CASSLGGVGNTIYF. CDR3 in DNA: TGTGCCAGCAGCTTGGGCGGTGTCGGAAACACCATATATTTT.

The chain combines TRBV27 with TRBJ1-1; possibly TRBD1 for D (6 bases). Trimming left V 5 bases short and J 0 bases short, with 13 bases between. This CDR3 is built from 15 residues. The germline gives CDR1 MNHEY, CDR2 SMNVEV (reference sequence). The CDR3 coding sequence is TGTGCCAGCAGTCCACGATACAGGGTGAACACTGAAGCTTTCTTT. Amino acids: CASSPRYRVNTEAFF.

This clone showed up just a few times. The chain employs TRBV7-2 and TRBJ1-2; no clear D. Germline V gives CDR1 SGHTA, CDR2 FQGNSA. This CDR3 region has 14 residues. V lost 1 base and J 6 bases, leaving 12 bases between the germline ends. CDR3 sequence: CASSLGSRKDGYTF. The CDR3 DNA sequence: TGTGCCAGCAGCTTAGGGTCGCGTAAAGATGGCTACACCTTC.

J is TRBJ1-3 and V is TRBV7-2; no definite D call. The CDR3 totals 15 residues. Germline CDR1 is SGHTA and CDR2 is FQGNSA. Trimming cost V 5 bases and J 0 bases, with 11 bases left between them. CDR3 loop: CASSQSSGSGNTIYF. In DNA, the CDR3 is TGTGCCAGCAGCCAATCTTCGGGCTCTGGAAACACCATATATTTT.

This chain connects TRBV25-1 to TRBJ1-4, with 7 bases that match TRBD1. There are 17 residues in the CDR3. Germline loops: CDR1 MGHDK, CDR2 SYGVNS. Unmatched junction bases numbered 4, after V lost 0 bases and J lost 0 bases. This chain's CDR3 is CASSEYSGTATNEKLFF. CDR3 bases: TGTGCCAGCAGTGAATATAGCGGGACAGCAACTAATGAAAAACTGTTTTTT.

The V gene is TRBV5-4, the J gene TRBJ2-2, with 9 bases identical to TRBD1. The germline gives CDR1 SGHNT, CDR2 YYREEE (reference sequence). V lost 4 bases and J lost 3; bases outside the gene matches: 4. The CDR3 extends over 15 amino acids. The CDR3 spells CASSLQGADTGELFF. As DNA, the CDR3 is TGTGCCAGCAGCCTACAGGGGGCGGACACCGGGGAGCTGTTTTTT.

This clone was counted once. V and J are TRBV6-1 and TRBJ2-1; tentative D call: TRBD1 (5 bases). Germline CDR1 reads MNHNS; CDR2 reads SASEGT. The CDR3 loop spans 13 amino acids. Trimming cost V 2 bases and J 6 bases, with 8 bases left between them. The CDR3 reads CASSEIDSNEQFF. DNA of the CDR3: TGTGCCAGCAGTGAAATCGACAGCAATGAGCAGTTCTTC.

The chain has TRBV11-3 and TRBJ1-1; 8 bases align to TRBD1. The germline V gene has CDR1 SGHNT and CDR2 YENEEA. The CDR3 consists of 14 residues. V gave up 4 bases and J gave up 10 bases; unmatched junction bases: 11. The CDR3 nucleotides are TGTGCCAGCAGCTCAGGACAGGGCTTCGTAGGAGCTTTCTTT. Protein: CASSSGQGFVGAFF.

This clone has more than one count but fewer than ten. The genes are TRBV19 and TRBJ2-3; TRBD2 might be the D (6 bases). Trimming stripped 1 base from V and 14 bases from J, with 13 bases between. Germline V gives CDR1 LNHDA, CDR2 SQIVND (reference sequence). This CDR3 is built from 12 residues. The CDR3 protein is CASSIAGTLLYF. CDR3 DNA sequence: TGTGCCAGTAGTATAGCCGGGACTCTGCTGTATTTT. Using reference TRBV19 and TRBJ2-3 for the parts outside the CDR3, the full variable domain is DGGITQSPKYLFRKEGQNVTLSCEQNLNHDAMYWYRQDPGQGLRLIYYSQIVNDFQKGDIAEGYSVSREKKESFPLTVTSAQKNPTAFYLCASSIAGTLLYFGPGTRLTVL.

The chain uses TRBV28 and TRBJ1-5; D unclear. Trimming shortened V by 7 bases and J by 2 bases, and 9 bases separated the two germline ends. The CDR3 is 13 amino acids. Germline CDR1 is MDHEN and CDR2 is SYDVKM. CDR3 bases: TGTGCCAGCACCCGTGGGCGCAATCAGCCCCAGCATTTT. It translates to CASTRGRNQPQHF.